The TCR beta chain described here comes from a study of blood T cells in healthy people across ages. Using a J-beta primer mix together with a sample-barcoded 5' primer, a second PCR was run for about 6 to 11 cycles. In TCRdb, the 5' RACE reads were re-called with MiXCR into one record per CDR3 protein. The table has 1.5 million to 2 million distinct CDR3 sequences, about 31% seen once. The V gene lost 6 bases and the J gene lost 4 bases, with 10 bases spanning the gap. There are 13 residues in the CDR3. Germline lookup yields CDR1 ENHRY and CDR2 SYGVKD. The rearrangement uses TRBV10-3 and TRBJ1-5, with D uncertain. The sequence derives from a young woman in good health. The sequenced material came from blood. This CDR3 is CAIREGLNQPQHF. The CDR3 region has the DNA TGTGCCATCAGGGAGGGTTTAAATCAGCCCCAGCATTTT.